Following are 17 T cell receptor beta chains from one sample sequenced in a study of blood T cell repertoires in COVID-19 (dated by TCRdb to 2018 to 2020). The library was built by means of the immunoSEQ multiplex PCR assay. The table was pulled from immuneACCESS by TCRdb, which kept in-frame rearrangements only. Such tables lose some clones; where checked, under half of the loss comes from unresolved V genes, and the rest has no known cause. This sample lists 150,000 to 200,000 clones; more than 75% were detected once. Around 17% of the sample lies in the top ten. The sample comprised PBMCs or T cells enriched from blood (not recorded which). Receptor source: a woman aged 45-59 years with acute COVID-19.

This chain links TRBV3-1 (or the pseudogene TRBV3-2) with TRBJ1-1; no definite D call. Per germline, CDR1 LGHDT and CDR2 YNNKEL (reference sequence). CDR3 length: 13 amino acids. V was cut by 1 base and J by 0 bases, with 3 bases left in between. The CDR3 DNA sequence: TGTGCCAGCAGCCAAGCAGTGAACACTGAAGCTTTCTTT. Protein: CASSQAVNTEAFF.

The V call is TRBV5-1, the J call TRBJ2-7, with 10 bases that match TRBD1. The J segment lost 5 bases and the V segment lost 2 bases, leaving 4 bases of the junction unmatched. From germline, CDR1 is SGHRS and CDR2 YFSETQ. This CDR3 region has 14 residues. The CDR3 protein is CASSFGQGGDEQYV. The CDR3 nucleotides are TGCGCCAGCAGCTTTGGACAGGGGGGAGACGAGCAGTACGTC.

The chain couples TRBV7-2 to TRBJ1-2; 8 bases are a match to TRBD1. The junction had 7 bases not matched to a gene; V was cut back by 5 bases and J by 2 bases. Per germline, CDR1 SGHTA and CDR2 FQGNSA. This CDR3 is built from 15 residues. The CDR3 nucleotides are TGTGCCAGCAGCCCCCAAGGACAGGGCAACTATGGCTACACCTTC. Translation: CASSPQGQGNYGYTF.

The rearrangement links TRBV14 to TRBJ2-1; 8 positions agree with TRBD2. CDR1 is SGHDN and CDR2 is FVKESK in the germline V gene. V lost 7 bases, J lost 9 bases, and 14 bases stayed unmatched. The length of the CDR3 is 15 residues. In DNA form, the CDR3 reads TGTGCCAGCAACCCCTCAAGCGGGGGTCTTGGTGAGCAGTTCTTC. Residues: CASNPSSGGLGEQFF.

In this sample, this clone turned up a few times. Other DNA sequences from this sample encode an identical CDR3 as well. The chain combines TRBV7-2 with TRBJ2-2; possible D gene TRBD2, 7 bases. The germline gives CDR1 SGHTA, CDR2 FQGNSA. The CDR3 covers 15 residues. V lost 1 base, J lost 7 bases, and 13 bases lay in between. CDR3 DNA sequence: TGTGCCAGCAGCTTAGGGGGCGGGGGCGGCGGGGAGCTGTTTTTT. Translating it yields CASSLGGGGGGELFF.

This clone was observed once. The chain has TRBV16 and TRBJ1-6; D is undetermined. The V end was cut by 2 bases, the J end by 9 bases, with 14 bases between. CDR1 and CDR2 (germline): KGHSY, FQNENV. The length of the CDR3 is 15 residues. The CDR3 DNA sequence: TGTGCCAGCAGCCAAGGGCGGGTAGGGAGTTCACCCCTCCACTTT. Translating gives CASSQGRVGSSPLHF.

The genes are TRBV6-5 and TRBJ2-5; D is ambiguous. This CDR3 has 16 amino acids. V gave up 2 bases and J gave up 3 bases, with 16 bases separating them. The germline V gene has CDR1 MNHEY and CDR2 SVGAGI. The CDR3 protein is CASSYGGVNIEETQYF. CDR3 DNA: TGTGCCAGCAGTTACGGTGGAGTCAACATAGAAGAGACCCAGTACTTC.

The chain joins TRBV5-1 to TRBJ1-2; 10 nucleotides agree with TRBD1. Germline loops: CDR1 SGHRS, CDR2 YFSETQ. The CDR3 is 15 amino acids. Trimming took 1 base from V and 6 from J; bases not matched to a gene: 6. CDR3 in DNA: TGCGCCAGCAGCTTGACTGGGACAGGGGCGGATGGCTACACCTTC. This codes for CASSLTGTGADGYTF.

The rearrangement uses TRBV5-1 and TRBJ2-1; 12 nucleotides line up with TRBD2. Germline CDR1 and CDR2: SGHRS and YFSETQ. V lost 3 bases to trimming and J lost 4 bases; unmatched junction nucleotides: 2. This CDR3 contains 15 residues. The CDR3 region is CASSSGLAGYNEQFF. The CDR3 DNA reads as TGCGCCAGCAGCTCAGGACTAGCGGGGTACAATGAGCAGTTCTTC.

For the CDR3, the DNA is TGTGCCAGCAGCCTCCCCCGGACAGGGCCCTCCCAAGAGACCCAGTACTTC. Its translation: CASSLPRTGPSQETQYF. The V and J genes are TRBV7-9 and TRBJ2-5, with 8 positions matching TRBD1. The CDR3 loop spans 17 amino acids. Germline-derived CDR1 and CDR2 are SEHNR and FQNEAQ (reference sequence). V shed 5 bases, J shed 1 base, and the junction held 12 bases outside the gene matches.

The count of this clone is one. The chain uses TRBV19 and TRBJ1-2, with 10 bases lining up with TRBD1. The CDR3 runs 16 residues. CDR1 and CDR2 from the germline V gene are LNHDA and SQIVND (reference sequence). The V and J ends lost 4 bases and 4 bases, in that order; junction bases with no gene match: 9. Here the CDR3 DNA reads TGTGCCAGTAGTACCCTACAGACAGGGGGCGTCTATGGCTACACCTTC. Its protein product is CASSTLQTGGVYGYTF.

The chain combines TRBV5-4 with TRBJ1-4; weak D call: TRBD1 (5 bases). From germline, CDR1 is SGHNT and CDR2 YYREEE (reference sequence). There are 15 residues in the CDR3. V was pared by 3 bases and J by 2 bases, with 11 bases between. CDR3 in amino acids: CASSSSQETNEKLFF. The CDR3 nucleotides are TGTGCCAGCAGCTCCTCACAGGAGACTAATGAAAAACTGTTTTTT.

The chain has TRBV7-6 and TRBJ2-7; D is perhaps TRBD1 (6 bases). Per germline, CDR1 SGHVS and CDR2 FNYEAQ. The V end was cut by 2 bases, the J end by 5 bases, with 10 bases between. The CDR3 loop spans 13 amino acids. This CDR3 reads CASSLWQGNEQYV. DNA for the CDR3: TGTGCCAGCAGCTTATGGCAGGGGAACGAGCAGTACGTC.

V gene TRBV19 combines with J gene TRBJ1-2; D is unresolved. Per the germline V gene, CDR1 is LNHDA and CDR2 is SQIVND (reference sequence). This CDR3 is built from 9 residues. The ends were cut back, 10 bases at V and 8 bases at J, with 8 bases in the middle. The DNA of the CDR3 is TGTGCCACTGGCCCGGGCTACACCTTC. It translates to CATGPGYTF.

The J gene is TRBJ2-3, the V gene TRBV7-2; no clear D. CDR1 and CDR2 (germline): SGHTA, FQGNSA. V dropped 1 base and J dropped 2 bases, with 10 bases sitting between them. The CDR3 spans 15 residues. CDR3 sequence: CASSLEAKNTDTQYF. Here the CDR3 DNA reads TGTGCCAGCAGCTTAGAAGCGAAGAACACAGATACGCAGTATTTT.

This clone was seen more than once but under ten times. Sequence at one end of the junction differs from germline and may be a read error. The chain is built from TRBV6-1 and TRBJ1-5; no firm D call. The CDR3 is 15 amino acids. Germline V gene lookup returns CDR1 MNHNS and CDR2 SASEGT. CDR3 sequence reads: CASSEMASGNQAQHF. CDR3 nucleotide sequence: TGTGCCAGCAGTGAAATGGCTTCCGGCAATCAGGCCCAGCATTTT.

This sequence joins TRBV4-2 and TRBJ2-2; 10 bases match TRBD2. The length of the CDR3 is 17 residues. The V segment lost 0 bases and the J segment 3 bases; nucleotides outside the gene matches: 4. Germline V gene lookup returns CDR1 LGHNA and CDR2 YNFKEQ. Here the CDR3 reads CASSQDLAGGDTGELFF. DNA for the CDR3: TGTGCCAGCAGCCAAGATTTAGCGGGGGGTGACACCGGGGAGCTGTTTTTT.